This T cell receptor (beta chain) was retrieved from a study of vaccination and CD4 T cells after COVID-19 (dated by TCRdb to about 2022). A note on the overall study: SARS-CoV-2 positivity had been established in the convalescent patients by nasal swab PCR, and mild disease was recorded in several of these patients and severe disease in one. The convalescent cohort comprised six males and four females, including two Hispanic individuals, seven Caucasians, two Asians and one multiracial person. Participants got two doses of the Pfizer-BioNTech BNT162b2 vaccine (n=8) or two doses of the Moderna mRNA-1273 vaccine (n=2). Post-COVID blood samples were collected from convalescent patients a median of approximately 100 days after diagnosis, with a range of about 30 to 161 days. Post-vaccine blood samples were collected a median of 72 days after the second vaccine dose, ranging from about 13 to 250 days. The cultures were stimulated with overlapping spike peptide pools from SARS-CoV-2 and from the common cold coronaviruses HCoV-NL63, HCoV-OC43 and HCoV-229E. Control cultures received a CEFX viral epitope pool as the positive control, an HIV-1 Nef peptide pool as the negative control, or no peptide. In 10 COVID-19 convalescent patients and a handful of infection-naive healthy vaccine recipients, researchers compared the spike-specific CD4+ TCR repertoire from before mRNA vaccination with the repertoire from after.

This clonotype is categorized as medium-sized (0.01 to 0.1%). It has no known antigen specificity. Per-nucleotide qualities are absent, and no much larger clonotype sits a single base away. The treatment or condition label on this specimen signifies: roughly 11-day PBMC culture with coronavirus spike peptide pools or control peptides (ViraFEST assay). To expand antigen-specific T cells with peptide pools and then pick out the expanded clonotypes through TCR sequencing, the study relied on the ViraFEST assay. The convalescent patients' positive SARS-CoV-2 PCR tests were from March to December 2020, which was before the Alpha, Beta and Delta variants emerged in the United States. Each well held approximately 2 million PBMCs cultured in IMDM containing around 5% human AB serum and 9 to 10 IU/ml IL-2, with 9 to 10 ug/ml peptide pools added. Half of the culture medium was replaced with fresh IL-2-containing medium on days 3 and 7. After 10 to 11 days of culture, CD4+ T cells were isolated by negative selection with the EasySep CD4+ T cell isolation kit. PBMCs were separated from whole blood using Ficoll-Paque Plus gradient centrifugation and then either used fresh or cryopreserved at -140C. Culture conditions were generally each tested in triplicate wells.

Beyond this particular receptor, the publication reports: The study included relatively few convalescent patients and did not analyze early timepoints after natural infection. Of the vaccine-specific clones in convalescent patients, 304 of 307, or nearly all, reacted only to SARS-CoV-2 spike and did not cross-react with common cold coronaviruses. An increase in the median number of SARS-CoV-2-reactive clonotypes from 21 after infection to some 38 after vaccination was observed, but the change was not found to be significant. Among the post-vaccine SARS-CoV-2-reactive clones in convalescent patients, a median 86.3% showed up only after vaccination, which suggests vaccine-specific priming.

Libraries came from PCR. At the Johns Hopkins FTIC core, DNA from the cultured CD4+ T cells underwent TCR sequencing with the Oncomine TCR Beta short-read assay. Genomic DNA was extracted from the cultured CD4+ T cells with the QIAamp micro DNA kit. Oncomine TCR Beta libraries from cultured CD4+ T cells were pooled using unique dual indexes and sequenced on an Illumina iSeq 100. Processing in the source paper ran as follows. Non-productive sequences were removed, and CDR3s not starting with C, not ending with F or W, or shorter than 7 amino acids were discarded. Antigen-specific clonotypes were identified using the MANAFEST web application through comparison of peptide-stimulated wells with reference and other culture wells. Positive clones required FDR below 0.05, an odds ratio above 5, and productive frequency above 0.1% in at least two of three replicate wells. A clonotype was classed as cross-reactive if the clonotype showed significant expansion both in SARS-CoV-2 spike wells and in at least one common cold coronavirus spike condition. Similarity between CDR3 sequences was evaluated in R version 3.6.1 using Levenshtein distances (stringdist) and unrooted phylogenetic trees (ape). TCRdb reprocessing: public reads trimmed at Q25 with fastp, clones called with MiXCR, in-frame beta chains kept. All rows with the same CDR3 protein become a single entry with the most common DNA and genes. TCRdb, not the original authors, processed these V and J calls. The sample table contains some 15,000 distinct CDR3 sequences; only one count was recorded for 65% to 80% of them. The top ten hold roughly 10% of the sample.

Input material: CD4+ T cells from blood, cultured in vitro. The clonotype comes from a human donor who had recovered from COVID-19.

The nucleotide sequence is TGTGCCAGCAGCTTGGACAGGATCAATGCAGATACGCAGTATTTT. The resulting protein is CASSLDRINADTQYF. The chain links TRBV5-4 with TRBJ2-3; TRBD1 is perhaps the D gene, given 5 matching bases. Trimming costs V 0 bases and J 4 bases, and their ends lie 12 bases apart. Per the germline V gene (reference sequence), SGHNT is the CDR1 and YYREEE is the CDR2. Including cysteine and phenylalanine, the CDR3 has 15 amino acids. The kept DNA is CDR3 alone, 45 bases in frame from the first base.